These 16 T cell receptor beta chains originate from one sample sequenced in a study of blood T cells in healthy people across ages. Using a J-beta primer mix together with a sample-barcoded 5' primer, a second PCR was run for about 7 to 12 cycles. TCRdb re-analysed the 5' RACE reads in MiXCR, keeping a single row per CDR3 protein. The data hold over 1,500,000 distinct CDR3 sequences, with around 40% observed a single time. Sample: blood. The receptor source for this set is a human donor in good health.

This clonotype was counted only a few times. The chain links TRBV7-2 to TRBJ1-1, with TRBD1 matching over 9 bases. This CDR3 is built from 14 residues. Losses at the gene ends were 5 bases for V and 6 bases for J; bases not matched to a gene: 7. The V gene's germline CDR1 is SGHTA and CDR2 FQGNSA. The CDR3 protein is CASSQGQGIPEAFF. The CDR3 nucleotides read TGTGCCAGCAGCCAGGGACAGGGAATCCCTGAAGCTTTCTTT.

The chain combines TRBV15 with TRBJ2-4; D possibly matches TRBD1 or TRBD2 (6 bases each). Trimming removed 0 bases from V and 13 bases from J, with 25 bases in between. This CDR3 region has 17 residues. Germline CDR1 and CDR2: LNHNV and YYDKDF (reference sequence). The CDR3 loop reads CATSRDIGGGRYREQYF. The CDR3 DNA reads TGTGCCACCAGCAGAGATATAGGGGGAGGACGCTATCGGGAGCAGTACTTC.

As to this clonotype: The germline gene is not matched at one end of the junction; a read error may be the cause. This chain connects TRBV20-1 to TRBJ2-1; weak D call: TRBD2 (6 bases). Germline CDR1 is DFQATT and CDR2 is SNEGSKA (reference sequence). The CDR3 is 15 residues long. CDR3 loop: CSARSLPDYYNEQVF. The CDR3 DNA sequence: TGCAGTGCTAGGAGTCTACCGGACTACTACAATGAGCAGGTCTTC.

This chain connects TRBV12-3 or TRBV12-4 to TRBJ1-2; D gene ambiguous. V was trimmed by 7 bases and J by 0 bases, leaving 12 bases between them. The CDR3 runs to 14 residues. CDR3 loop: CASNLGRANYGYTF. CDR3 nucleotide sequence: TGTGCCAGCAACCTTGGGAGGGCTAACTATGGCTACACCTTC.

As for this clonotype: Since the CDR3 does not end with the conserved phenylalanine or tryptophan, this likely comes from a read error. The V gene is TRBV9, the J gene TRBJ1-4; TRBD1 is a possible D gene (6 bases). V was clipped by 4 bases and J by 8 bases, with 24 bases between them. Germline loops: CDR1 SGDLS, CDR2 YYNGEE. There are 17 residues in the CDR3. CDR3 DNA sequence: TGTGCCAGCAGCCCCCACACATCGGCAGGGGCAGGGGAAAAACTGTTTTGT. Its protein is CASSPHTSAGAGEKLFC.

This clonotype showed up just a few times. The genes are TRBV5-1 and TRBJ2-1; D not certain. CDR1 SGHRS and CDR2 YFSETQ come from the germline V gene. V lost 0 bases, J lost 0 bases, and 7 bases lay in between. CDR3 size: 15 residues. This CDR3 reads CASSLDISSYNEQFF. The CDR3 DNA sequence: TGCGCCAGCAGCTTGGATATTTCCTCCTACAATGAGCAGTTCTTC.

This clonotype was detected only a few times. The CDR3 loop is CSARGQRGNTDTQYF. CDR3 DNA: TGCAGTGCTAGAGGGCAGCGGGGGAACACAGATACGCAGTATTTT. The chain links TRBV20-1 to TRBJ2-3, with 8 bases that match TRBD2. The germline gives CDR1 DFQATT, CDR2 SNEGSKA (reference sequence). The CDR3 spans 15 residues. V dropped 1 base and J dropped 2; count of bases not matched to a gene: 5.

The genes are TRBV7-6 and TRBJ2-7, with 8 bases fitting TRBD1. Unmatched junction bases numbered 11, after V lost 4 bases and J lost 3 bases. Germline CDR1 is SGHVS and CDR2 is FNYEAQ. This CDR3 is 16 amino acids long. CDR3 DNA: TGTGCCAGCAGCTCTCATAAGGGGACAGGAGTCTACGAGCAGTACTTC. It codes for CASSSHKGTGVYEQYF.

This rearrangement joins TRBV6-5 to TRBJ2-4; no definite D call. Germline assignment: CDR1 MNHEY and CDR2 SVGAGI. V was clipped by 2 bases and J by 4 bases, with 12 bases between them. This CDR3 is built from 15 residues. This CDR3 is CASSYVRAGKNIQYF. The DNA of the CDR3 is TGTGCCAGCAGTTACGTTAGGGCCGGGAAAAACATTCAGTACTTC.

The chain employs TRBV14 and TRBJ2-4; TRBD1 is a possible D gene (7 bases). The CDR3 spans 12 residues. Trimming removed 2 bases at V and 12 bases at J, with 11 bases between. Germline CDR1 is SGHDN and CDR2 is FVKESK. The CDR3 sequence: CASSQPGGRQYF. CDR3 sequence (DNA): TGTGCCAGCAGCCAACCAGGGGGGCGTCAGTACTTC.

This chain uses TRBV7-2 with TRBJ1-3; no reliable D call. The CDR3 loop spans 17 amino acids. From germline, CDR1 is SGHTA and CDR2 FQGNSA. Trimming took 7 bases from V and 0 from J, leaving 19 bases between them. The CDR3 region has the DNA TGTGCCAGCACCCAAAGAGTTTGGGGTTTCTCTGGAAACACCATATATTTT. It is translated as CASTQRVWGFSGNTIYF. The full variable domain, with the rest looked up from reference TRBV7-2 and TRBJ1-3, is GAGVSQSPSNKVTEKGKDVELRCDPISGHTALYWYRQSLGQGLEFLIYFQGNSAPDKSGLPSDRFSAERTGGSVSTLTIQRTQQEDSAVYLCASTQRVWGFSGNTIYFGEGSWLTVV.

This clonotype was detected a few times. The V gene is TRBV7-9, the J gene TRBJ2-1, with D perhaps TRBD2 (5 bases). Trimming shortened V by 4 bases and J by 6 bases, and 10 bases separated the two germline ends. The CDR3 covers 13 residues. The germline gives CDR1 SEHNR, CDR2 FQNEAQ (reference sequence). CDR3 residues: CASSYPGLNEQFF. DNA for the CDR3: TGTGCCAGCAGCTACCCCGGACTCAATGAGCAGTTCTTC.

V gene TRBV9 combines with J gene TRBJ2-5; 8 nucleotides align to TRBD2. Germline V gene lookup returns CDR1 SGDLS and CDR2 YYNGEE. V shed 3 bases, J shed 3 bases, and the junction held 16 bases outside the gene matches. The CDR3 is 18 amino acids. DNA of the CDR3: TGTGCCAGCAGCGCGCGCCCGGGCGGGGGGCCGCAAAAAGAGACCCAGTACTTC. Protein product: CASSARPGGGPQKETQYF.

This clonotype was seen a handful of times. The chain carries TRBV29-1 and TRBJ2-7; D is unclear. V was pared by 6 bases and J by 2 bases, with 8 bases between. The V gene's germline CDR1 is SQVTM and CDR2 ANQGSEA. The CDR3 has 11 residues. Written as DNA, the CDR3 is TGCAGCGTGGGGTCAGCCTACGAGCAGTACTTC. It yields the protein CSVGSAYEQYF.

The chain couples TRBV14 to TRBJ2-1; 8 bases align to TRBD2. The CDR3 covers 15 residues. Trimming at V came to 3 bases and at J to 7 bases, leaving 8 bases not matched to a gene. Germline CDR1 is SGHDN and CDR2 is FVKESK. The CDR3 DNA sequence: TGTGCCAGCAGCCAGCAGGCGGGGGGCATAAATGAGCAGTTCTTC. This gives the protein CASSQQAGGINEQFF.

This clonotype was seen a single time. The chain combines TRBV12-3 or TRBV12-4 with TRBJ2-5; 11 nucleotides line up with TRBD2. V lost 2 bases and J lost 5; bases outside the gene matches: 4. CDR3 length equals 15 residues. CDR3 sequence: CASSLLAGGTETQYF. The CDR3 coding sequence is TGTGCCAGCAGTTTACTAGCGGGGGGTACCGAGACCCAGTACTTC.